This T cell receptor (beta chain) was captured in a study of T cells in Graves' hyperthyroidism and ophthalmopathy. Study findings and constraints: Onset of ophthalmopathy came a median roughly 6.9 months after the model predicted it.

Worth noting for this clonotype: Its antigen is unknown.

Regions amplified from RNA transcripts were the TCR beta CDR3 regions. Using the HTBI primer set, a first-round RT-PCR was run on the TCR CDR3. TCRdb recomputed calls from the multiplex PCR reads with MiXCR, one row per CDR3 protein. The sample lists roughly 510,000 distinct CDR3 sequences; approximately 49% were seen once. Germline lookup yields CDR1 SNHLY and CDR2 FYNNEI. V lost 5 bases and J 6 bases, leaving 13 bases between the germline ends. The CDR3 has 13 amino acids. Thyroid ultrasound and orbital computed tomography, with clinical symptoms and serum thyroxine and TRAb, informed diagnoses. This chain joins TRBV2 and TRBJ1-1; D possibly corresponds to TRBD1 (6 bases). This receptor was obtained from an adult woman with Graves' disease, either hyperthyroidism or ophthalmopathy (not recorded which). Source material: peripheral blood or thyroid tissue (not recorded which). CDR3 nucleotides: TGTGCCAGCAGTAACAGGGAGAGGGCTGAAGCTTTCTTT. Protein: CASSNRERAEAFF.